The T cell receptor beta chain under discussion was sequenced for a study of blood T cell repertoires in COVID-19. Study in general: Samples came from the United States, Italy and Spain, spanning acute and convalescent COVID-19. T cells, B-cell-depleted T cells, or PBMCs supplied cDNA or gDNA.

V dropped 7 bases and J dropped 0 bases, with 4 bases sitting between them. CDR3 length: 13 residues. Germline V gives CDR1 SNHLY, CDR2 FYNNEI. Original processing notes: The assay estimated nucleated cells by amplifying reference gene primers. Generated by immunoSEQ multiplex PCR, the TCRdb table keeps only in-frame clones and is missing some. The D gene and trimming were derived from the DNA, and the V and J assignments and clone size from that table. The sample comprises about 120,000 clones, less than 90% of which are singletons, and under 2.5% rests with the top ten. Input material: peripheral blood. The source of this sequence is a man aged 25 to 45 with acute or convalescent COVID-19. The V gene is TRBV2, the J gene TRBJ2-6; D remains ambiguous. The CDR3 bases are TGTGCCAGCATGTACTCTGGGGCCAACGTCCTGACTTTC. It encodes CASMYSGANVLTF.